This TCR beta chain was identified in a study of T cells in Graves' hyperthyroidism and ophthalmopathy (dated by TCRdb to between 2019 and 2020). Turning to the overall study: Peripheral blood samples were taken at initial diagnosis, before any treatment was given. The 100 or so discovery patients were randomly divided into training and test sets at a 7:3 ratio. Following sampling, methimazole starting at 30 mg daily was given to hyperthyroidism patients, and high-dose intravenous methylprednisolone was given to ophthalmopathy patients. TCR Vbeta CDR3 sequencing of some 140 peripheral blood samples (43 ophthalmopathy, roughly 72 hyperthyroidism and some 17 progressor patients) is reported in the paper. To identify TCR V-J signatures that set the groups apart, the researchers used a discovery cohort of about a hundred patients, made up of 43 with Graves' ophthalmopathy and 55 to 65 with stable Graves' hyperthyroidism. The study also compared thyroid tissue and blood T-cell repertoires from over 5 Graves' hyperthyroidism patients. Prospective prediction of ophthalmopathy was tested in an independent validation cohort consisting of 18 hyperthyroidism patients and approximately 16 patients who later progressed to ophthalmopathy.

Study-level results and caveats: In validation, the model predicted progression to ophthalmopathy with 60% to 71% sensitivity and about 72% specificity, a median of about six months before onset. Sample size was not statistically predetermined, and investigators were not blinded to group allocation. Most expanded thyroid clonotypes (frequency above 0.001) were also detected in blood, a finding suggesting that blood repertoires may reflect thyroid immune responses. In cross-validation, a model built on a 13 V-J signature told ophthalmopathy apart from stable hyperthyroidism with 85% to 90% sensitivity and approximately 84% specificity, and in testing the same model reached 80%/75%.

The germline V gene yields SGHAT for CDR1 and FQNNGV for CDR2. There are 15 amino acids in the CDR3, from cysteine to phenylalanine inclusive. CDR3 DNA only is kept here, 45 bases in frame from base 1. V sheds 5 bases and J sheds 2 bases, leaving 16 bases between their ends. Amplification of TCR beta CDR3 regions was carried out from RNA transcripts. The first round of RT-PCR for the TCR CDR3 was performed with the HTBI primer set and the Qiagen OneStep RT-PCR kit. Libraries were constructed in a second round of multiplex PCR, after which size selection and purification were carried out. Sequencing of the libraries was done on an Illumina HiSeq2000 using paired-end 100 bp reads. The paper's processing steps were these. SOAPnuke was used to process the raw data, throwing out any read that contained adapters or uncalled bases, had a mean Phred below 15, or lacked an exact constant-primer or identifier match. High-quality paired reads were merged using COPE v1.2.5, and each unique nucleotide sequence was defined as a clonotype. Clonotypes were aligned to IMGT TRBV, TRBD and TRBJ reference segments using MiTCR v1.1. Only V-J combinations with frequency above 0.0001, covering roughly 99% of repertoires, were analysed. The TCS score was defined as F50 (clonal expansion) divided by E x V (chaos), with BLOSUM62-based TCRdist calculated between CDR3 peptides within each V-J. Welch's t-statistics and random forest reduced 450 to 600 V-J features to 13, which were used in a naive Bayes classifier (R e1071). TCRdb itself trimmed the public reads at Q25 with fastp, ran MiXCR and retained productive beta chains. Each CDR3 protein appears once, grouped with its most common genes and DNA. The V and J calls, along with clone size, are taken from TCRdb and not from the paper's own processing. The sample yields about 270,000 distinct CDR3 sequences; 24% were counted once. The ten largest clonotypes hold under 40% of the sample.

Regarding this clonotype: Its antigen remains unidentified. One base away there is no much larger clone; base qualities are not given.

In the ophthalmopathy patients, disease was moderately to severely active, with a Clinical Activity Score of 3 or more, a NOSPECS grade of 4 or more, and a duration of less than 3 months. Any patient with an uncontrolled infection, another autoimmune disease, pregnancy or lactation was excluded. Clinical symptoms, serum thyroxine and TRAb, thyroid ultrasound, and orbital computed tomography formed the basis for the diagnoses. Ficoll-Paque density gradient centrifugation was used to isolate PBMCs from about 9 ml of fresh peripheral blood. Trizol reagent was used to extract total RNA, and RNA quality was then checked on an Agilent 2100 Bioanalyzer.

The sample taken for sequencing was blood. The source of this sequence is a woman aged 40 to 50 with Graves' ophthalmopathy. Rearrangement joined TRBV11-2 to TRBJ2-7; the D region possibly corresponds to TRBD1 (6 bases align). The DNA sequence is given as TGTGCCAGCAGCCGGACAGCCGGGACCGCCTACGAGCAGTACTTC. This encodes CASSRTAGTAYEQYF.